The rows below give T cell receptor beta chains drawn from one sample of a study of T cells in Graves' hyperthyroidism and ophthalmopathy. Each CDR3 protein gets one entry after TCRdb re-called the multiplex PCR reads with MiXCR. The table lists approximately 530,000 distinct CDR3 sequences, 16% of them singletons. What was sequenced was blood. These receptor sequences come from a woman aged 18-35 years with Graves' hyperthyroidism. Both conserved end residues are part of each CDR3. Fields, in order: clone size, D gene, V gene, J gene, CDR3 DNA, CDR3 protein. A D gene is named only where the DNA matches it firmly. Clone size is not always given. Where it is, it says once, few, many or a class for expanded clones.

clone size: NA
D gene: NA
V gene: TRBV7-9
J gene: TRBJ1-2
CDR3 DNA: TGTGCCAGCAGCCCCTCTTTCGTCGATGGCTACACCTTC
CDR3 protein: CASSPSFVDGYTF

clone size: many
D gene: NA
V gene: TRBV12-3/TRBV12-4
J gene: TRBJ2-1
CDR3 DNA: TGTGCCAGCACCCCGCAGGGGCCTCATGAGCAGTTCTTC
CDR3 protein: CASTPQGPHEQFF

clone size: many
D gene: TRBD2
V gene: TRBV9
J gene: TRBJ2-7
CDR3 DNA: TGTGCCAGCAGCGTAGCGGGGGGTTCGAACGAGCAGTACTTC
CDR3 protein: CASSVAGGSNEQYF

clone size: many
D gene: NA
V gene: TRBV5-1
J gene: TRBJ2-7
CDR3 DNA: TGCGCCAGCAGCTTGGATTGGGGAAGGGGCTCCTACGAGCAGTACTTC
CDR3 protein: CASSLDWGRGSYEQYF

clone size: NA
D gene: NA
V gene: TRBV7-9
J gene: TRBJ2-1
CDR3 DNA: TGTGCCAGCAGCGGAAGACTGGGTGAGCAGTTCTTC
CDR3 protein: CASSGRLGEQFF

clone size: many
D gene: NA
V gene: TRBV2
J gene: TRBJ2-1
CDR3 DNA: TGTGCCAGCAGTGATCCTTCTAGGGCCCCGAGCTCCTACAATGAGCAGTTCTTC
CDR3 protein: CASSDPSRAPSSYNEQFF

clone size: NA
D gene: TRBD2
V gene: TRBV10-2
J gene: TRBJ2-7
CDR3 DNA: TGCGCCAGCAGTGTGCTAGCGGGAGAAGGTCGGTACGAGCAGTACTTC
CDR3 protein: CASSVLAGEGRYEQYF

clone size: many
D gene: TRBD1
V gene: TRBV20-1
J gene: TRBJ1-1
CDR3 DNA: TGCAGTGCTACGAACAGGGGGCAAGTATCAAGCACTGAAGCTTTCTTT
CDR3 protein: CSATNRGQVSSTEAFF

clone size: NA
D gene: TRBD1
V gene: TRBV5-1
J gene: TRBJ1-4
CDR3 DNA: TGCGCCAGCAGCTTCGACAGGGACAAACTGTTTTTT
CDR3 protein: CASSFDRDKLFF

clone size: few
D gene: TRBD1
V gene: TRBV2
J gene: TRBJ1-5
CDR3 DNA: TGTGCCAGCAGACTCGGGACAGAGAATCAGCCCCAGCATTTT
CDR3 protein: CASRLGTENQPQHF

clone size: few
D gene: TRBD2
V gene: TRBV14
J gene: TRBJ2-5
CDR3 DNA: TGTGCCAGCAGCCAAAGACTCGGCCTAGCGGGCGCAGAGACCCAGTACTTC
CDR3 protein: CASSQRLGLAGAETQYF

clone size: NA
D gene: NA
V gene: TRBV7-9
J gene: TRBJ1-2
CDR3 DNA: TGTGCCAGCAGCTTAGAATCCTTCTCCCATGGCTACACCTTC
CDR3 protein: CASSLESFSHGYTF

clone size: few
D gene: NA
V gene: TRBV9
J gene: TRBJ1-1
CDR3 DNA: TGTGCCAGCAGCGTAGAACGGAACACTGAAGCTTTCTTT
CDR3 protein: CASSVERNTEAFF

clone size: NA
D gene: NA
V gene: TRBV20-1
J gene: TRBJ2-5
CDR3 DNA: TGCAGTGCTAGAGTCGCAGGGGAAGAGACCCAGTACTTC
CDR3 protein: CSARVAGEETQYF

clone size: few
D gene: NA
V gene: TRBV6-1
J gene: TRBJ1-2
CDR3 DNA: TGTGCCAGCAGTGAAGGTCGATATGGCTACACCTTC
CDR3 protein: CASSEGRYGYTF

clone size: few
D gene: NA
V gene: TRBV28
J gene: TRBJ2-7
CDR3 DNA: TGTGCCAGCAGTTTAGGGTTTTCCCGAACCTACGAGCAGTACTTC
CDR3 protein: CASSLGFSRTYEQYF

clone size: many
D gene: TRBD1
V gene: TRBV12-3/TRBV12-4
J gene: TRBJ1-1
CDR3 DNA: TGTGCCAGCAGGAGACAGGGGCTCGGTCCTGAAGCTTTCTTT
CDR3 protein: CASRRQGLGPEAFF

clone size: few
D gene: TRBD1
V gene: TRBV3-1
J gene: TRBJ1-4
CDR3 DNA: TGTGCCAGCAGCCAATGGGACAGAGGGGAAAAACTGTTTTTT
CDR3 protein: CASSQWDRGEKLFF

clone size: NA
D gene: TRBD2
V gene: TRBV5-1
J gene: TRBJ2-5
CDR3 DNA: TGCGCCAGCAGACGTAGCGGGAGTCGGGAGACCCAGTACTTC
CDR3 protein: CASRRSGSRETQYF

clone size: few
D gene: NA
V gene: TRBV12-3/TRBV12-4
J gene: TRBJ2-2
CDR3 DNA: TGTGCCAGCAGTTGGGGGGGGCCGAGTGGGGCCACCGGGGAGCTGTTTTTT
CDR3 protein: CASSWGGPSGATGELFF

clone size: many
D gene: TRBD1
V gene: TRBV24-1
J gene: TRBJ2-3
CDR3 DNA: TGTGCCACCAGTGCTGCTAGGACAGGGGTGGTGACAGATACGCAGTATTTT
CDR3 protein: CATSAARTGVVTDTQYF

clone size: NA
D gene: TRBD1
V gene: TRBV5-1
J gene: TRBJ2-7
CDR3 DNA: TGCGCCAGCATGTCACACGGGACAGGTCGGACAGGGGAGCAGTACTTC
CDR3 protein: CASMSHGTGRTGEQYF

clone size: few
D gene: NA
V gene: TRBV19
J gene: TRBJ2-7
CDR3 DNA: TGTGCCAGTAGTATCTCCCAGCAGGTCGAGCAGTACTTC
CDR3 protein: CASSISQQVEQYF